One and the same sample provided the 27 T cell receptor beta chains below, sequenced in a study of beta chain features in type 1 diabetes. Of the isolated RNA, all was reverse transcribed, and so the sequenced material was expressed TCRB transcripts. Assay: immunoSEQ multiplex PCR; the TCRdb copy retains only in-frame clones and omits some. The sample has 400,000 to 550,000 clones, roughly 10% seen once; the top ten hold 0.045% to 0.05%. Sequencing was done on a sample of naive CD4+ T cells from blood. The receptors come from a woman under 30 in good health.

This clone was detected only a few times. This rearrangement joins TRBV4-3 to TRBJ1-1; no reliable D call. Germline V gene data show CDR1 as LGHNA and CDR2 as YSLEER. Trimming left V 7 bases short and J 0 bases short, with 12 bases between. The CDR3 is made up of 14 amino acids. The CDR3 here is CASTLRRLNTEAFF. The CDR3 region has the DNA TGCGCCAGCACTCTCAGGCGCTTGAACACTGAAGCTTTCTTT.

The gene calls are TRBV30 and TRBJ2-7, with D possibly being TRBD1 or TRBD2 (5 bases each). The length of the CDR3 is 13 residues. V gave up 2 bases and J gave up 0 bases, with 8 bases separating them. Per germline, CDR1 GTSNPN and CDR2 SVGIG (reference sequence). The CDR3 region has the DNA TGTGCCTGGAGTCGGGGACCCTCCTACGAGCAGTACTTC. Protein sequence: CAWSRGPSYEQYF.

There are a few counts of this clone. The rearrangement uses TRBV5-1 and TRBJ2-5, with a tentative D call TRBD2 (6 bases). Trimming stripped 1 base from V and 0 bases from J, with 19 bases between. Germline CDR1 reads SGHRS; CDR2 reads YFSETQ. The CDR3 contains 18 residues. This chain's CDR3 is CASSLWGQTGGYQETQYF. CDR3 bases: TGCGCCAGCAGCTTGTGGGGTCAAACCGGGGGTTACCAAGAGACCCAGTACTTC.

The CDR3 coding sequence is TGTGCCAGTACCCCCGGGACACCCTACGAGCAGTACTTC. Translated, it gives CASTPGTPYEQYF. The chain links TRBV19 to TRBJ2-7; possible D gene TRBD1, 6 bases. Trimming pared 7 bases from V and 2 bases from J, leaving 12 bases between. CDR1 LNHDA and CDR2 SQIVND come from the germline V gene (reference sequence). The CDR3 is 13 residues long.

The table lists this clone with many counts. The chain uses TRBV30 and TRBJ2-7; unclear D gene. This CDR3 has 14 residues. CDR1 and CDR2 (germline): GTSNPN, SVGIG (reference sequence). V was pared by 0 bases and J by 0 bases, with 9 bases between. The CDR3 DNA reads TGTGCCTGGAGTGTACAACCTAGCTCCTACGAGCAGTACTTC. This translates into CAWSVQPSSYEQYF. Full variable domain (rest looked up from reference TRBV30 and TRBJ2-7): SQTIHQWPATLVQPVGSPLSLECTVEGTSNPNLYWYRQAAGRGLQLLFYSVGIGQISSEVPQNLSASRPQDRQFILSSKKLLLSDSGFYLCAWSVQPSSYEQYFGPGTRLTVT.

This clone came up a few times. The chain recombines TRBV19 with TRBJ2-1; D is tentatively TRBD1 or TRBD2 (5 bases each). CDR1 is LNHDA, CDR2 SQIVND, per germline (reference sequence). The CDR3 consists of 16 residues. V shed 4 bases and J shed 2 bases, with 15 bases lying between them. CDR3 coding DNA: TGTGCCAGTAGTAAACCGGGGCGGAAGACCTACAATGAGCAGTTCTTC. Its protein product is CASSKPGRKTYNEQFF.

V and J are TRBV5-4 and TRBJ2-7, with 7 bases lining up with TRBD2. V was clipped by 6 bases and J by 5 bases; unmatched bases: 8. CDR1 is SGHNT, CDR2 YYREEE, per germline (reference sequence). CDR3 length: 13 amino acids. The CDR3 protein is CASIFQRGDEQYV. In DNA, the CDR3 is TGTGCCAGCATTTTCCAGCGGGGCGACGAGCAGTACGTC.

This chain uses TRBV5-1 with TRBJ1-2; D gene ambiguous. The CDR3 is 15 amino acids. From germline, CDR1 is SGHRS and CDR2 YFSETQ. V was trimmed by 5 bases and J by 6 bases, leaving 20 bases between them. DNA for the CDR3: TGCGCCAGCAGTTTTGAGGGCTTAAGAACGCATGGCTACACCTTC. Translation gives CASSFEGLRTHGYTF.

A few counts support this clone. The chain is built from TRBV10-3 and TRBJ2-3; TRBD2 is a possible D gene (7 bases). This CDR3 is built from 13 residues. Germline V gives CDR1 ENHRY, CDR2 SYGVKD. Trimming removed 4 bases at V and 4 bases at J, with 9 bases between. The CDR3 DNA follows: TGTGCCATCAGTGCGGGGGGCCCAGATACGCAGTATTTT. This codes for CAISAGGPDTQYF.

The V call is TRBV14, the J call TRBJ2-3; TRBD1 aligns across 7 bases. Trimming cost V 4 bases and J 2 bases; bases outside gene matches: 6. This CDR3 spans 15 amino acids. CDR1 and CDR2 (germline): SGHDN, FVKESK. CDR3 DNA: TGTGCCAGCAGCCCCAGGGGGTATGTCACAGATACGCAGTATTTT. It encodes CASSPRGYVTDTQYF.

The V gene is TRBV2, the J gene TRBJ1-6, with a possible D match to TRBD1 (5 bases). Germline CDR1 SNHLY, CDR2 FYNNEI. Trimming removed 4 bases from V and 10 bases from J, with 14 bases in between. The CDR3 is made up of 14 amino acids. The CDR3 sequence: CASSGQGKGSPLHF. The CDR3 DNA reads TGTGCCAGCAGTGGGCAGGGAAAAGGCTCACCCCTCCACTTT.

The V gene is TRBV7-3, the J gene TRBJ2-3; 11 bases fit TRBD2. With 5 bases clipped from V and 5 bases from J, the junction kept 12 bases outside the gene matches. The CDR3 length is 17 residues. Germline CDR1 and CDR2: SGHTA and FQGTGA. CDR3 nucleotides: TGTGCCAGCAGCCGACAACATAGCGGGGGGGCACGAGATACGCAGTATTTT. Its translation is CASSRQHSGGARDTQYF.

The chain joins TRBV29-1 to TRBJ1-3, with 7 bases that match TRBD1. Germline trimming cut 1 base from V and 0 bases from J; bases unmatched to any gene: 6. Germline assignment: CDR1 SQVTM and CDR2 ANQGSEA. The CDR3 extends over 16 amino acids. The CDR3 sequence: CSVEGRQGISGNTIYF. The CDR3 DNA reads as TGCAGCGTTGAAGGGCGACAGGGTATCTCTGGAAACACCATATATTTT.

The chain uses TRBV6-5 and TRBJ2-3; TRBD1 matches at 7 bases. After removal of 5 bases from V and 3 bases from J, the junction contained 5 bases not matched to a gene. The CDR3 sequence is 14 residues long. The germline CDR1 and CDR2 sequences are MNHEY and SVGAGI. CDR3 loop: CASSMDRRTDTQYF. Here the CDR3 DNA reads TGTGCCAGCAGTATGGACAGGAGGACAGATACGCAGTATTTT.

Of note for this clone: The junction does not match germline at one end; this may be a read error. The chain employs TRBV7-2 and TRBJ2-7; tentatively, D is TRBD1 (5 bases). Looked up from germline, CDR1 is SGHTA and CDR2 is FQGNSA. The CDR3 contains 12 residues. DNA for the CDR3: TGTGCCAGCAGCTTAGATTACGGACACTTGGTCTTC. Residues: CASSLDYGHLVF.

The chain has TRBV4-3 and TRBJ2-5; 7 nucleotides line up with TRBD2. CDR1 is LGHNA and CDR2 is YSLEER in the germline V gene. This CDR3 is 15 amino acids long. V trimming: 0 bases; J trimming: 5 bases; junction bases outside the gene matches: 6. CDR3 loop: CASSQDLLAMETQYF. Written as DNA, the CDR3 is TGCGCCAGCAGCCAAGATCTACTAGCGATGGAGACCCAGTACTTC.

This chain links TRBV10-3 with TRBJ2-5; TRBD1 matches 9 bases. CDR1 ENHRY and CDR2 SYGVKD come from the germline V gene. Trimming cost V 5 bases and J 2 bases; bases outside gene matches: 15. CDR3 length: 18 amino acids. DNA for the CDR3: TGTGCCATCAGTACCGGGACAGGGAGCCCCGCGCTTCAAGAGACCCAGTACTTC. It codes for CAISTGTGSPALQETQYF.

This clone has only a few counts. The chain is built from TRBV7-2 and TRBJ1-5; 7 nucleotides line up with TRBD1. This CDR3 comprises 14 residues. The ends lost 5 bases at V and 7 bases at J; junction bases unmatched: 8. Germline V CDR1 and CDR2: SGHTA, FQGNSA. As DNA, the CDR3 is TGTGCCAGCAGCCCCCGGGCAGGGGGACAGCCCCAGCATTTT. This gives the protein CASSPRAGGQPQHF.

This chain uses TRBV11-3 with TRBJ2-5; D may be TRBD1 (6 bases). Germline V gene data show CDR1 as SGHNT and CDR2 as YENEEA. With 5 bases removed from V and 3 bases from J, the gap between germline ends came to 13 bases. The CDR3 length is 14 residues. The CDR3 region has the DNA TGTGCCAGCAGCCTCGGGACAAACAAAGAGACCCAGTACTTC. It specifies CASSLGTNKETQYF.

This clone occurred a few times. The CDR3 bases are TGTGCCAGCAGTCTACAGGGGGCTGGGGCCAACGTCCTGACTTTC. It encodes CASSLQGAGANVLTF. The rearrangement joins TRBV6-5 to TRBJ2-6; 8 bases are a match to TRBD1. The V gene's germline CDR1 is MNHEY and CDR2 SVGAGI. CDR3 size: 15 residues. Trimming cost V 5 bases and J 2 bases; bases outside gene matches: 2.

The chain carries TRBV9 and TRBJ2-5, with 7 nucleotides matching TRBD1. Germline assignment: CDR1 SGDLS and CDR2 YYNGEE. The CDR3 consists of 16 residues. Trimming removed 3 bases from V and 5 bases from J; junction bases left unmatched: 13. DNA for the CDR3: TGTGCCAGCAGCGCAAGAGGCTCAGGGGGTCTTGAGACCCAGTACTTC. Its protein product is CASSARGSGGLETQYF.

This clone was counted a few times. The V call is TRBV15, the J call TRBJ2-1; TRBD1 might be the D (6 bases). The germline CDR1 and CDR2 sequences are LNHNV and YYDKDF (reference sequence). V lost 1 base and J lost 4, with 14 bases in between. This CDR3 comprises 16 residues. CDR3: CATSRVSRGRYNEQFF. CDR3 nucleotides: TGTGCCACCAGCAGAGTTAGCAGGGGAAGGTACAATGAGCAGTTCTTC.

There are a few counts of this clone. The DNA for the CDR3 is TGTGCCAGCAGCTTACAGCCTAGCGGCACAGATACGCAGTATTTT. It translates to CASSLQPSGTDTQYF. V gene TRBV7-3 combines with J gene TRBJ2-3; a weak D match, TRBD2 (6 bases). Per germline, CDR1 SGHTA and CDR2 FQGTGA. CDR3 size: 15 residues. Trimming took 2 bases from V and 1 from J, leaving 10 bases between them.

The rearrangement joins TRBV7-3 to TRBJ2-1, with D perhaps assigned TRBD1 or TRBD2 (5 bases each). CDR3 size: 15 residues. Trimming cost V 0 bases and J 6 bases, with 12 bases left between them. CDR1 and CDR2 from the germline V gene are SGHTA and FQGTGA. The CDR3 reads CASSLTGTPRNEQFF. The CDR3 region has the DNA TGTGCCAGCAGCTTAACCGGGACCCCCCGCAATGAGCAGTTCTTC.

This clone was seen more than once but under ten times. The rearrangement links TRBV11-3 to TRBJ2-1; 8 bases line up with TRBD2. CDR1 and CDR2 from the germline V gene are SGHNT and YENEEA. This CDR3 has 14 residues. V shed 5 bases, J shed 6 bases, and the junction held 6 bases outside the gene matches. This CDR3 reads CASSPIAGRNEQFF. CDR3 coding DNA: TGTGCCAGCAGCCCAATAGCGGGACGCAATGAGCAGTTCTTC. Full variable domain (rest looked up from reference TRBV11-3 and TRBJ2-1): EAGVVQSPRYKIIEKKQPVAFWCNPISGHNTLYWYLQNLGQGPELLIRYENEEAVDDSQLPKDRFSAERLKGVDSTLKIQPAELGDSAVYLCASSPIAGRNEQFFGPGTRLTVL.

The chain joins TRBV11-2 to TRBJ2-1; D ambiguous. The CDR3 sequence is 13 residues long. CDR1 is SGHAT and CDR2 is FQNNGV in the germline V gene. The V end was cut by 2 bases, the J end by 7 bases, with 9 bases between. DNA of the CDR3: TGTGCCAGCAGCTTAAGCCTTAATAATGAGCAGTTCTTC. Protein product: CASSLSLNNEQFF.

This clone was counted at least ten times. The chain employs TRBV4-1 and TRBJ2-6, with D tentatively TRBD1 (6 bases). The CDR3 has 14 residues. Looked up from germline, CDR1 is MGHRA and CDR2 is YSYEKL. V was shortened by 7 bases and J by 4 bases, with 11 bases between the two germline ends. The CDR3 reads CASMTGSGANVLTF. CDR3 coding DNA: TGCGCCAGCATGACAGGTTCCGGGGCCAACGTCCTGACTTTC.